Below, 9 T cell receptor beta chains from the same sample are listed, as sequenced in a study of B cell selection in AIRE deficiency. CD4+CD127+ cells were sorted as the conventional CD4 T cells. Sequenced by immunoSEQ multiplex PCR; TCRdb stores in-frame clones only, minus some. The sample holds about 24,000 clones, 90% to 96% seen once. Sequenced: CD4+CD127+ conventional T cells sorted from PBMCs. These receptors all come from a human donor in good health.

The V and J genes are TRBV5-1 and TRBJ1-4; D not resolved. The CDR3 runs 16 residues. With 4 bases removed from V and 0 bases from J, the gap between germline ends came to 13 bases. CDR1 is SGHRS and CDR2 is YFSETQ in the germline V gene. CDR3 loop: CASSPGRTTTNEKLFF. The CDR3 DNA reads TGCGCCAGCAGCCCGGGCCGGACTACAACTAATGAAAAACTGTTTTTT.

V and J are TRBV6-4 and TRBJ2-3; D is unclear. This CDR3 region has 14 residues. Germline CDR1 reads MRHNA; CDR2 reads SNTAGT. Trimming pared 5 bases from V and 2 bases from J, leaving 11 bases between. The CDR3 DNA reads as TGTGCCAGCAGTTCAGGCGCCCCCACAGATACGCAGTATTTT. Protein product: CASSSGAPTDTQYF.

V and J are TRBV5-1 and TRBJ2-5, with 7 bases identical to TRBD2. CDR3 size: 14 residues. Germline values: CDR1 SGHRS, CDR2 YFSETQ. The V and J ends lost 4 bases and 5 bases, in that order; junction bases with no gene match: 8. This chain's CDR3 is CASSAGLGTETQYF. The CDR3 DNA reads as TGCGCCAGCAGCGCCGGACTAGGAACGGAGACCCAGTACTTC. The entire variable domain, with the rest obtained from reference TRBV5-1 and TRBJ2-5, is as follows: KAGVTQTPRYLIKTRGQQVTLSCSPISGHRSVSWYQQTPGQGLQFLFEYFSETQRNKGNFPGRFSGRQFSNSRSEMNVSTLELGDSALYLCASSAGLGTETQYFGPGTRLLVL.

This clone appeared once. The rearrangement links TRBV4-3 to TRBJ1-3; D unclear. Germline CDR1 and CDR2: LGHNA and YSLEER. Deletions cut 0 bases from V and 0 bases from J, with 6 bases between. The CDR3 runs to 15 residues. CDR3 in DNA: TGCGCCAGCAGCCAAGATCGGAGCTCTGGAAACACCATATATTTT. Amino acid sequence: CASSQDRSSGNTIYF.

V gene TRBV30 combines with J gene TRBJ1-2; D is undetermined. The CDR3 has 12 residues. Trimming took 0 bases from V and 8 from J, leaving 10 bases between them. CDR1 GTSNPN and CDR2 SVGIG come from the germline V gene (reference sequence). The CDR3 nucleotides are TGTGCCTGGAGTGTAGGGATAAGGGGCTACACCTTC. Encoded protein: CAWSVGIRGYTF.

This chain links TRBV9 with TRBJ2-1; 8 bases match TRBD2. V was clipped by 0 bases and J by 7 bases; unmatched bases: 12. The CDR3 is made up of 17 amino acids. Per germline, CDR1 SGDLS and CDR2 YYNGEE. Here the CDR3 DNA reads TGTGCCAGCAGCGTAGACCCTCGGGCTAGCGGGTTAAATGAGCAGTTCTTC. Translated: CASSVDPRASGLNEQFF.

The gene calls are TRBV29-1 and TRBJ1-1; possible D gene TRBD1, 5 bases. The ends were cut back, 8 bases at V and 4 bases at J, with 14 bases in the middle. CDR3 length equals 12 residues. Germline V gene data show CDR1 as SQVTM and CDR2 as ANQGSEA. CDR3 protein: CSSGGFSTEAFF. As DNA, the CDR3 is TGCAGCTCTGGGGGGTTTAGCACTGAAGCTTTCTTT.

The chain links TRBV6-1 to TRBJ2-5; 10 bases are shared with TRBD1. This CDR3 is built from 14 residues. The trim removed 5 bases at V and 5 bases at J, leaving 5 bases unmatched. Germline loops: CDR1 MNHNS, CDR2 SASEGT. The CDR3 protein is CASSLGTGVETQYF. CDR3 nucleotide sequence: TGTGCCAGCAGTTTAGGGACAGGGGTGGAGACCCAGTACTTC.

The chain uses TRBV9 and TRBJ2-2, with D unclear. The CDR3 has 13 amino acids. V was clipped by 4 bases and J by 7 bases, with 11 bases between them. CDR1 and CDR2 (germline): SGDLS, YYNGEE. The CDR3 bases are TGTGCCAGCAGCCCCCTGGTTGGCGGGGAGCTGTTTTTT. Its protein is CASSPLVGGELFF.